This passage covers 3 T cell receptor beta chains from one sample sequenced in a study of CD8 T cells in ankylosing spondylitis. TCRdb processed the 5' RACE reads anew with MiXCR; each CDR3 protein has one entry. The table has 250,000 or so distinct CDR3 sequences, roughly a tenth seen once. Material for sequencing was blood, either unsorted or a sorted T cell fraction (not recorded which). Every receptor here comes from a male donor with ankylosing spondylitis or in good health (not recorded which).

This clonotype came up many times. The rearrangement links TRBV15 to TRBJ2-5; no definite D call. V dropped 11 bases and J dropped 4 bases, with 5 bases sitting between them. Germline V CDR1 and CDR2: LNHNV, YYDKDF (reference sequence). The CDR3 runs to 9 residues. CDR3: CAPRETQYF. CDR3 nucleotides: TGTGCCCCACGAGAGACCCAGTACTTC.

With regard to this clonotype: This could be a read error, since a much larger clone is one nucleotide away. The chain couples TRBV6-6 to TRBJ1-2; D uncertain. Germline assignment: CDR1 MNHNY and CDR2 SVGAGI (reference sequence). V lost 2 bases, J lost 0 bases, and 4 bases lay in between. The CDR3 runs to 13 residues. CDR3 sequence: CASSYGANYGYTF. The CDR3 DNA sequence: TGTGCCAGCAGTTACGGGGCTAACTATGGCTACACCTTC.

The chain couples TRBV12-3 or TRBV12-4 to TRBJ2-1; D may correspond to TRBD1 or TRBD2 (5 bases each). The CDR3 totals 15 residues. Trimming took 0 bases from V and 4 from J, leaving 10 bases between them. CDR3 sequence: CASSLAGVLYNEQFF. The DNA for the CDR3 is TGTGCCAGCAGTTTAGCGGGGGTACTGTACAATGAGCAGTTCTTC.